These 26 T cell receptor beta chains were all obtained from the same sample, sequenced in a study of T cell responses to AZD1222 COVID-19 vaccine. The protocol was immunoSEQ multiplex PCR, while the TCRdb copy is restricted to in-frame clones and leaves out a portion. The data contain about 79,000 clones, about 90% of them seen just once; the ten biggest clones take up 6% to 8.5%. Here the sequenced sample was peripheral blood, taken on day 0 of MenACWY control vaccination. These receptors were collected from an adult in good health.

This clone has a single count. The chain carries TRBV6-6 and TRBJ2-1; a possible D gene is TRBD2 (7 bases). CDR3 length: 14 residues. Deletions cut 9 bases from V and 3 bases from J, with 15 bases between. From germline, CDR1 is MNHNY and CDR2 SVGAGI (reference sequence). The CDR3 region is CASTGGGYYNEQFF. The CDR3 DNA reads TGTGCCAGTACTGGCGGGGGCTACTACAATGAGCAGTTCTTC.

This clone appeared a single time. V and J are TRBV18 and TRBJ2-3, with 7 bases that match TRBD1. Germline V CDR1 and CDR2: KGHSH, LQKENI. There are 14 residues in the CDR3. Trimming removed 3 bases from V and 2 bases from J; junction bases left unmatched: 2. The CDR3 region is CASSPDRTTDTQYF. The CDR3 bases are TGTGCCAGCTCACCGGACAGGACCACAGATACGCAGTATTTT.

This sequence joins TRBV7-9 and TRBJ1-1; 8 positions match TRBD1. The CDR3 is 17 amino acids. The germline CDR1 and CDR2 sequences are SEHNR and FQNEAQ (reference sequence). Trimming at V came to 2 bases and at J to 6 bases, leaving 14 bases not matched to a gene. The CDR3 nucleotides read TGTGCCAGCAGCTTAAGGCAGGGGGCAAGTGGCGTGGCTGAAGCTTTCTTT. It specifies CASSLRQGASGVAEAFF. The complete variable domain, with remaining parts taken from reference TRBV7-9 and TRBJ1-1, reads DTGVSQNPRHKITKRGQNVTFRCDPISEHNRLYWYRQTLGQGPEFLTYFQNEAQLEKSRLLSDRFSAERPKGSFSTLEIQRTEQGDSAMYLCASSLRQGASGVAEAFFGQGTRLTVV.

The V call is TRBV9, the J call TRBJ2-3; D remains unclear. The CDR3 loop spans 13 amino acids. The germline gives CDR1 SGDLS, CDR2 YYNGEE. Trimming stripped 0 bases from V and 3 bases from J, with 5 bases between. The CDR3, as DNA: TGTGCCAGCAGCGTAGCCGAAACAGATACGCAGTATTTT. Translating gives CASSVAETDTQYF. Supplemented by reference TRBV9 and TRBJ2-3, the full variable domain reads DSGVTQTPKHLITATGQRVTLRCSPRSGDLSVYWYQQSLDQGLQFLIQYYNGEERAKGNILERFSAQQFPDLHSELNLSSLELGDSALYFCASSVAETDTQYFGPGTRLTVL.

This clone was seen a single time. The chain carries TRBV30 and TRBJ1-1; D may be TRBD1 (5 bases). This CDR3 spans 14 amino acids. In germline, CDR1 is GTSNPN, CDR2 SVGIG (reference sequence). V was cut by 5 bases and J by 4 bases, with 17 bases left in between. The CDR3 is CAWGLRGLRTEAFF. CDR3 nucleotide sequence: TGTGCCTGGGGGTTAAGGGGCCTGCGCACTGAAGCTTTCTTT.

This chain links TRBV19 with TRBJ1-1, with D unresolved. The CDR3 contains 13 residues. From germline, CDR1 is LNHDA and CDR2 SQIVND (reference sequence). V shed 3 bases and J shed 0 bases, with 5 bases lying between them. This chain's CDR3 is CASSIKMNTEAFF. CDR3 nucleotides: TGTGCCAGTAGTATCAAGATGAACACTGAAGCTTTCTTT.

The rearrangement links TRBV6-5 to TRBJ1-3; 10 bases line up with TRBD1. Germline V gene data show CDR1 as MNHEY and CDR2 as SVGAGI. The CDR3 length is 15 residues. The V and J ends lost 8 bases and 2 bases, in that order; junction bases with no gene match: 6. CDR3 sequence: CASAGTGVPGNTIYF. CDR3 sequence (DNA): TGTGCCAGCGCCGGGACAGGGGTTCCTGGAAACACCATATATTTT.

The CDR3 bases are TGTGCCAGCAGTTCCAGACAGGGGACCCAGTACTTC. Translating gives CASSSRQGTQYF. The chain is built from TRBV28 and TRBJ2-5; 7 nucleotides line up with TRBD1. This CDR3 contains 12 residues. V dropped 4 bases and J dropped 7; count of bases not matched to a gene: 3. The germline V gene has CDR1 MDHEN and CDR2 SYDVKM.

The chain joins TRBV5-6 to TRBJ2-1, with TRBD2 matching over 11 bases. Germline CDR1 SGHDT, CDR2 YYEEEE. This CDR3 contains 12 residues. The CDR3, as DNA: TGTGTCTCGACTAGCGGGATCAATGAGCAGTTCTTC. This sequence encodes CVSTSGINEQFF.

The chain links TRBV28 to TRBJ1-2; 7 nucleotides line up with TRBD1. CDR1 is MDHEN and CDR2 is SYDVKM in the germline V gene. V lost 8 bases and J lost 4; bases outside the gene matches: 4. This CDR3 contains 12 residues. DNA of the CDR3: TGTGCCAGCGGTAGGGACAGCTATGGCTACACCTTC. Amino acid sequence: CASGRDSYGYTF.

This clone has only a few counts. This sequence joins TRBV5-1 and TRBJ2-5, with 8 bases aligning to TRBD2. V shed 1 base, J shed 3 bases, and the junction held 5 bases outside the gene matches. This CDR3 is built from 15 residues. Germline V gene data show CDR1 as SGHRS and CDR2 as YFSETQ. The CDR3 bases are TGCGCCAGCAGCTTGCCGGCGGGGGGCGAAGAGACCCAGTACTTC. Its translation is CASSLPAGGEETQYF.

This chain joins TRBV6-4 and TRBJ2-3; D possibly matches TRBD1 or TRBD2 (6 bases each). This CDR3 contains 14 residues. V lost 7 bases to trimming and J lost 3 bases, with 14 bases between them. Germline CDR1 reads MRHNA; CDR2 reads SNTAGT. CDR3 DNA sequence: TGTGCCAGCATCCCGGAGGGGGGTACAGATACGCAGTATTTT. It yields the protein CASIPEGGTDTQYF.

The CDR3 nucleotides are TGTGCCAGCAAGCGCTGGGACAGAGGATCAAATGAGCAGTTCTTC. Translation gives CASKRWDRGSNEQFF. V gene TRBV27 combines with J gene TRBJ2-1; 7 bases align to TRBD1. Germline CDR1 reads MNHEY; CDR2 reads SMNVEV (reference sequence). The CDR3 is made up of 15 amino acids. The trim removed 7 bases at V and 7 bases at J, leaving 13 bases unmatched.

This clone was counted between two and nine times. This chain uses TRBV14 with TRBJ2-7; 8 bases map to TRBD2. This CDR3 is built from 16 residues. J was trimmed by 4 bases and V by 0 bases; bases with no gene match: 8. Germline V gene sequence: CDR1 SGHDN, CDR2 FVKESK. CDR3 coding DNA: TGTGCCAGCAGCCAAGATTCAGGAGCGGGAGTGTACGAGCAGTACTTC. This encodes CASSQDSGAGVYEQYF. The full variable domain, rest sourced from reference TRBV14 and TRBJ2-7, is EAGVTQFPSHSVIEKGQTVTLRCDPISGHDNLYWYRRVMGKEIKFLLHFVKESKQDESGMPNNRFLAERTGGTYSTLKVQPAELEDSGVYFCASSQDSGAGVYEQYFGPGTRLTVT.

The V call is TRBV18, the J call TRBJ2-5, with 9 positions matching TRBD1. This CDR3 region has 17 residues. J was trimmed by 0 bases and V by 4 bases; bases with no gene match: 9. Germline CDR1 and CDR2: KGHSH and LQKENI. CDR3 nucleotide sequence: TGTGCCAGCTCACTCCAACAGGGGGCCAACCACCAAGAGACCCAGTACTTC. The encoded protein is CASSLQQGANHQETQYF.

The chain combines TRBV2 with TRBJ2-1; 12 bases fit TRBD2. V was pared by 8 bases and J by 1 base, with 3 bases of the junction left unmatched. Germline V gives CDR1 SNHLY, CDR2 FYNNEI. The CDR3 extends over 15 amino acids. This chain's CDR3 is CASRGLAGSYNEQFF. Here the CDR3 DNA reads TGTGCCAGCCGCGGACTAGCGGGGTCCTACAATGAGCAGTTCTTC.

This sequence joins TRBV4-3 and TRBJ2-3; 8 nucleotides agree with TRBD2. V was pared by 1 base and J by 2 bases, with 5 bases of the junction left unmatched. CDR1 and CDR2 from the germline V gene are LGHNA and YSLEER. This CDR3 comprises 16 residues. The CDR3 sequence: CASSQAPGGTTDTQYF. The CDR3 region has the DNA TGCGCCAGCAGCCAAGCACCGGGGGGGACCACAGATACGCAGTATTTT.

J is TRBJ1-5 and V is TRBV12-5, with D hard to call. V was cut by 4 bases and J by 6 bases, with 4 bases left in between. This CDR3 comprises 11 residues. Germline V lookup: CDR1 LGHNT, CDR2 FRNRAP. In nucleotides, the CDR3 is TGTGCTAGTGGTTCCCCTCAGCCCCAGCATTTT. Translated: CASGSPQPQHF. Together with reference TRBV12-5 and TRBJ1-5, the CDR3 gives the full variable domain: DARVTQTPRHKVTEMGQEVTMRCQPILGHNTVFWYRQTMMQGLELLAYFRNRAPLDDSGMPKDRFSAEMPDATLATLKIQPSEPRDSAVYFCASGSPQPQHFGDGTRLSIL.

The V and J genes are TRBV14 and TRBJ1-6, with D unresolved. The V gene's germline CDR1 is SGHDN and CDR2 FVKESK. With 0 bases removed from V and 3 bases from J, the gap between germline ends came to 12 bases. The CDR3 runs 17 residues. CDR3 in amino acids: CASSQEMGSDYNSPLHF. CDR3 nucleotides: TGTGCCAGCAGCCAAGAAATGGGCTCCGACTATAATTCACCCCTCCACTTT.

The J gene is TRBJ1-5, the V gene TRBV28; tentatively, D is TRBD1 (6 bases). Germline CDR1 and CDR2: MDHEN and SYDVKM. V was cut by 11 bases and J by 5 bases, with 16 bases left in between. The CDR3 length is 13 residues. The CDR3 DNA is TGTGCCGGGAGTCAGGGGAGGGATCAGCCCCAGCATTTT. This gives the protein CAGSQGRDQPQHF.

This clone came up once. The V gene is TRBV29-1, the J gene TRBJ2-7; D possibly corresponds to TRBD1 (6 bases). V was shortened by 4 bases and J by 3 bases, with 16 bases between the two germline ends. Germline loops: CDR1 SQVTM, CDR2 ANQGSEA. This CDR3 contains 14 residues. CDR3 in amino acids: CSVGEPGHIYEQYF. Written as DNA, the CDR3 is TGCAGCGTTGGAGAACCGGGACACATCTACGAGCAGTACTTC.

This chain uses TRBV27 with TRBJ2-7; 8 bases are a match to TRBD2. There are 13 residues in the CDR3. Germline loops: CDR1 MNHEY, CDR2 SMNVEV (reference sequence). The V and J ends lost 5 bases and 7 bases, in that order; junction bases with no gene match: 7. The DNA for the CDR3 is TGTGCCAGCAGTCCCCCCACGGGAGGGGAGCAGTACTTC. It yields the protein CASSPPTGGEQYF.

The chain uses TRBV3-1 (or the pseudogene TRBV3-2) and TRBJ2-5; perhaps TRBD2 as D (5 bases). The CDR3 extends over 11 amino acids. Germline lookup yields CDR1 LGHDT and CDR2 YNNKEL (reference sequence). V gave up 10 bases and J gave up 7 bases, with 13 bases separating them. This chain's CDR3 is CATGSRATQYF. The DNA of the CDR3 is TGTGCCACCGGGTCGCGGGCGACCCAGTACTTC.

The J gene is TRBJ1-6, the V gene TRBV5-4; TRBD1 is a possible D gene (6 bases). Germline V gene sequence: CDR1 SGHNT, CDR2 YYREEE (reference sequence). The ends were cut back, 4 bases at V and 5 bases at J, with 13 bases in the middle. CDR3 length: 15 residues. In DNA, the CDR3 is TGTGCCAGCAGCAAGGGGGAGGACGATAATTCACCCCTCCACTTT. This codes for CASSKGEDDNSPLHF.

This chain connects TRBV12-3 or TRBV12-4 to TRBJ1-5; D may be TRBD1 (5 bases). The CDR3 runs 13 residues. V lost 7 bases and J lost 5, with 12 bases in between. CDR3 in amino acids: CASNGQGDQPQHF. The CDR3 coding sequence is TGTGCCAGCAATGGTCAGGGAGATCAGCCCCAGCATTTT.

The chain combines TRBV5-5 with TRBJ1-1; a weak D match, TRBD1 (5 bases). Germline V gene data show CDR1 as SGHKS and CDR2 as YYEKEE (reference sequence). This CDR3 has 13 amino acids. Trimming removed 4 bases at V and 4 bases at J, with 11 bases between. As DNA, the CDR3 is TGTGCCAGCAGCACCGGGGGTATCACTGAAGCTTTCTTT. Its translation: CASSTGGITEAFF.